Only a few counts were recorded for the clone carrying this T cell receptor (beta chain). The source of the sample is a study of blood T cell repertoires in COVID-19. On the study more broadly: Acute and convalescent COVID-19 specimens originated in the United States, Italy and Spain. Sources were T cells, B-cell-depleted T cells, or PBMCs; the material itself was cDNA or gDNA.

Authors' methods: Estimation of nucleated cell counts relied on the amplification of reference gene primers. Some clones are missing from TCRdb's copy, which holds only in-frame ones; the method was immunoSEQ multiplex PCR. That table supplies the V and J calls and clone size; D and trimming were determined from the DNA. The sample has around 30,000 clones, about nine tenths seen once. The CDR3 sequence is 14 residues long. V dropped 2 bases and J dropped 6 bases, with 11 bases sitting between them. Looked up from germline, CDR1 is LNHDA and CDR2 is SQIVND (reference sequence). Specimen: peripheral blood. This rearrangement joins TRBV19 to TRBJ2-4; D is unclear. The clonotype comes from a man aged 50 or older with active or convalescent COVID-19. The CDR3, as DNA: TGTGCCAGTAGTATAAATGTCCACGGAAACATTCAGTACTTC. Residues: CASSINVHGNIQYF.